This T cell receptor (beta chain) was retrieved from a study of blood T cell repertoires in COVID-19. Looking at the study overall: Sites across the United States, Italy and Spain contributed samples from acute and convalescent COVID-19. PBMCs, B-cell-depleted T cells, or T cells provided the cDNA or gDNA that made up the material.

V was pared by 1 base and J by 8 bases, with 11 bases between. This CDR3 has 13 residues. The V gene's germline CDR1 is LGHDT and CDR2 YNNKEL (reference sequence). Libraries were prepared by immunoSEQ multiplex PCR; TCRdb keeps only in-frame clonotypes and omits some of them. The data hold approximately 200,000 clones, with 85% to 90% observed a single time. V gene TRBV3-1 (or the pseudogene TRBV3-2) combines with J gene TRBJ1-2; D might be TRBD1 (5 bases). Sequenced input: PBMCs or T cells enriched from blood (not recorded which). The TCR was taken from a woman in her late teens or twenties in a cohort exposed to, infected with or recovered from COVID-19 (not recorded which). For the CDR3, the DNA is TGTGCCAGCAGCCAAGGAGGTCCAGGGGGCTACACCTTC. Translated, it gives CASSQGGPGGYTF.